This T cell receptor (beta chain) originates from a study of pediatric ulcerative colitis. About this clone itself: Its antigen is unknown.

The rectum was sampled with one to two pinch biopsies at colonoscopy. The assay was immunoSEQ multiplex PCR, and TCRdb's table has in-frame clones only and misses some. This sample has some 24,000 clones, with roughly 71% found just once. CDR3 length equals 13 residues. Per the germline V gene, CDR1 is MNHNS and CDR2 is SASEGT. With 6 bases clipped from V and 7 bases from J, the junction kept 6 bases outside the gene matches. Findings of the study overall: Rectal pinch biopsies may have included blood-derived T cells, especially in patients with overt colitis.

This receptor was taken from a boy aged 10-17 years with severe ulcerative colitis. The gene calls are TRBV6-1 and TRBJ1-1, with TRBD1 identical over 9 bases. Specimen: gut tissue. The CDR3 here is CASRGTGIGEAFF. CDR3 nucleotides: TGTGCCAGCAGGGGGACAGGGATAGGTGAAGCTTTCTTT.